One sample yielded the 14 T cell receptor beta chains listed below, sequenced in a study of blood T cell repertoires in COVID-19. Data came from immunoSEQ multiplex PCR; TCRdb stores just in-frame clones and leaves some out. Of under 150,000 clones listed, roughly 90% are singletons. Material: peripheral blood. The receptors here all came from a man aged 45 to 65 with active COVID-19.

The chain uses TRBV5-1 and TRBJ2-1; D may be TRBD2 (5 bases). The V gene lost 4 bases and the J gene lost 4 bases, with 12 bases spanning the gap. From germline, CDR1 is SGHRS and CDR2 YFSETQ. The CDR3 length is 14 residues. The CDR3 DNA follows: TGCGCCAGCAGCATCGGGGTGGGGTACAATGAGCAGTTCTTC. Translated: CASSIGVGYNEQFF.

The chain has TRBV19 and TRBJ1-1; 9 bases map to TRBD1. Germline CDR1 is LNHDA and CDR2 is SQIVND (reference sequence). The CDR3 covers 16 residues. V shed 6 bases and J 4 bases; nucleotides not matched to a gene: 12. The CDR3: CASRVGDRGSVTEAFF. CDR3 in DNA: TGTGCCAGTAGGGTTGGAGACAGGGGGTCGGTCACTGAAGCTTTCTTT.

The rearrangement joins TRBV6-5 to TRBJ2-2; 9 bases line up with TRBD1. V lost 6 bases, J lost 3 bases, and 5 bases stayed unmatched. CDR1 and CDR2 (germline): MNHEY, SVGAGI. This CDR3 spans 15 amino acids. The CDR3 DNA sequence: TGTGCCAGCAGAACAGACAGGGGGGACACCGGGGAGCTGTTTTTT. This translates into CASRTDRGDTGELFF.

This chain links TRBV29-1 with TRBJ2-1; 9 bases line up with TRBD2. The CDR3 has 15 residues. V shed 6 bases and J 7 bases; nucleotides not matched to a gene: 13. From germline, CDR1 is SQVTM and CDR2 ANQGSEA. The DNA of the CDR3 is TGCAGCGTCGCAAGCCTAGCGGGATTATGGAATGAGCAGTTCTTC. As protein: CSVASLAGLWNEQFF.

This chain links TRBV9 with TRBJ2-7, with 8 bases fitting TRBD2. Looked up from germline, CDR1 is SGDLS and CDR2 is YYNGEE. This CDR3 has 15 residues. The V segment lost 2 bases and the J segment 5 bases; nucleotides outside the gene matches: 9. DNA for the CDR3: TGTGCCAGCAGCGTCCAAGCGGGGGCCCCCCACGAGCAGTACTTC. Encoded protein: CASSVQAGAPHEQYF.

The chain links TRBV10-3 to TRBJ1-2, with 7 bases fitting TRBD1. The CDR3 extends over 15 amino acids. V lost 8 bases and J lost 2; bases outside the gene matches: 11. CDR1 is ENHRY, CDR2 SYGVKD, per germline. CDR3 nucleotide sequence: TGTGCCATCCAGGACCCTGACAGGGCGAACTATGGCTACACCTTC. This gives the protein CAIQDPDRANYGYTF.

The chain's CDR3 is CASSPSNSPFRGYTF. The CDR3 nucleotides are TGTGCCAGTAGTCCGTCGAACAGCCCCTTTAGGGGCTACACCTTC. The V call is TRBV19, the J call TRBJ1-2, with D hard to call. Trimming shortened V by 5 bases and J by 8 bases, and 21 bases separated the two germline ends. The CDR3 spans 15 residues. Germline V gene sequence: CDR1 LNHDA, CDR2 SQIVND (reference sequence).

The rearrangement joins TRBV5-1 to TRBJ2-5, with unresolved D. Trimming removed 3 bases at V and 3 bases at J, with 15 bases between. CDR3 length: 15 amino acids. From germline, CDR1 is SGHRS and CDR2 YFSETQ. CDR3 protein: CASSSSLSREETQYF. The CDR3 DNA reads TGCGCCAGCAGCTCGTCCCTTTCCCGGGAAGAGACCCAGTACTTC.

This clone was seen a handful of times. V is TRBV2 and J is TRBJ2-1; the match to TRBD2 covers 9 bases. The junction had 10 bases not matched to a gene; V was cut back by 7 bases and J by 6 bases. Germline values: CDR1 SNHLY, CDR2 FYNNEI. There are 15 residues in the CDR3. CDR3 amino acids: CASKSRLAGSNEQFF. The CDR3 DNA reads as TGTGCCAGCAAAAGTCGTCTAGCGGGGAGCAATGAGCAGTTCTTC. The whole variable domain, remainder taken from reference TRBV2 and TRBJ2-1, is EPEVTQTPSHQVTQMGQEVILRCVPISNHLYFYWYRQILGQKVEFLVSFYNNEISEKSEIFDDQFSVERPDGSNFTLKIRSTKLEDSAMYFCASKSRLAGSNEQFFGPGTRLTVL.

The chain couples TRBV5-6 to TRBJ1-1, with D possibly matching TRBD1 (5 bases). Germline loops: CDR1 SGHDT, CDR2 YYEEEE. CDR3 size: 18 residues. Trimming removed 3 bases from V and 0 bases from J, with 21 bases in between. The CDR3 sequence is CASSWRHAGVNMNTEAFF. The CDR3 bases are TGTGCCAGCAGCTGGAGACACGCGGGGGTTAACATGAACACTGAAGCTTTCTTT.

The rearrangement links TRBV18 to TRBJ1-4; D possibly corresponds to TRBD1 (6 bases). Germline-derived CDR1 and CDR2 are KGHSH and LQKENI. Trimming left V 6 bases short and J 0 bases short, with 17 bases between. The CDR3 has 17 amino acids. This CDR3 reads CASSAGTPDATNEKLFF. In DNA, the CDR3 is TGTGCCAGCTCCGCCGGGACACCCGATGCAACTAATGAAAAACTGTTTTTT.

This clone was recorded once. Here the CDR3 reads CASFPGGFTDTQYF. As DNA, the CDR3 is TGCGCCAGCTTCCCAGGGGGTTTTACAGATACGCAGTATTTT. This chain uses TRBV5-1 with TRBJ2-3; 7 nucleotides match TRBD1. This CDR3 comprises 14 residues. The germline CDR1 and CDR2 sequences are SGHRS and YFSETQ. J lost 3 bases, V lost 7 bases, and 8 bases had no gene match. The full variable domain, with the rest looked up from reference TRBV5-1 and TRBJ2-3, is KAGVTQTPRYLIKTRGQQVTLSCSPISGHRSVSWYQQTPGQGLQFLFEYFSETQRNKGNFPGRFSGRQFSNSRSEMNVSTLELGDSALYLCASFPGGFTDTQYFGPGTRLTVL.

The chain uses TRBV19 and TRBJ2-2; 11 nucleotides align to TRBD1. V gave up 4 bases and J gave up 7 bases; unmatched junction bases: 8. The length of the CDR3 is 16 residues. Germline-derived CDR1 and CDR2 are LNHDA and SQIVND (reference sequence). DNA of the CDR3: TGTGCCAGTAGTAGGAGCGGACAGGGGGCTGGCGGGGAGCTGTTTTTT. It is translated as CASSRSGQGAGGELFF.

Only a few counts were recorded for this clone. The chain is built from TRBV6-1 and TRBJ1-6; D is ambiguous. Trimming removed 2 bases at V and 12 bases at J, with 14 bases between. The CDR3 is 14 amino acids. Per the germline V gene, CDR1 is MNHNS and CDR2 is SASEGT. The CDR3, as DNA: TGTGCCAGCAGTGAAAGAGGGTTCAATAAACCCCTCCACTTT. It is translated as CASSERGFNKPLHF.